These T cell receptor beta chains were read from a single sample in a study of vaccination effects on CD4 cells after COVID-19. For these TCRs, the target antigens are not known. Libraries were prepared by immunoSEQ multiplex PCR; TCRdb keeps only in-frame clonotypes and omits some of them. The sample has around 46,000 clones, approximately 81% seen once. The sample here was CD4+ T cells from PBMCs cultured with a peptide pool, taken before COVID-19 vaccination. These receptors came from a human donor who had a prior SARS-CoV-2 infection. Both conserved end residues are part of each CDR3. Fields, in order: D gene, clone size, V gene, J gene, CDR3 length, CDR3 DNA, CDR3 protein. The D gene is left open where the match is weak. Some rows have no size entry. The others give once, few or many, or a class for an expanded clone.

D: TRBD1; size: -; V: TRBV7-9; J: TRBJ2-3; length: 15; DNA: TGTGCCAGCAGCTTAGCAGGGGGCCAAACAGATACGCAGTATTTT; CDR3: CASSLAGGQTDTQYF
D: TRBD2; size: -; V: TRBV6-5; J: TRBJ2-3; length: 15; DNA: TGTGCCAGCTTGGGACTAGCGGGAATCACAGATACGCAGTATTTT; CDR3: CASLGLAGITDTQYF
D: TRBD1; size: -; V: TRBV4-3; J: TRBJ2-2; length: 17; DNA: TGCGCCAGCAGCCAATCCCTGACAGGGGGTAAACCCGGGGAGCTGTTTTTT; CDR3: CASSQSLTGGKPGELFF
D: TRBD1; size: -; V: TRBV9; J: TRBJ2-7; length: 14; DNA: TGTGCCAGCAGCAAATTAGACAGGGGACACGAGCAGTACTTC; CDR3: CASSKLDRGHEQYF
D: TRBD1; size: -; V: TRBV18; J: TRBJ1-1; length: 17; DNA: TGTGCCAGCTCCCCCCCGAGAGGGGGCGGGATGGACACTGAAGCTTTCTTT; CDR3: CASSPPRGGGMDTEAFF
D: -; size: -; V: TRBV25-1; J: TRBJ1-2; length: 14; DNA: TGTGCCAGCAGTCGGGGGGGGACTAACTATGGCTACACCTTC; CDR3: CASSRGGTNYGYTF
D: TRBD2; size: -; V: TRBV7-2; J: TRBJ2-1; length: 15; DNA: TGTGCCAGCAGCTTAGGTACTAGCGGGTACAATGAGCAGTTCTTC; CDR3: CASSLGTSGYNEQFF
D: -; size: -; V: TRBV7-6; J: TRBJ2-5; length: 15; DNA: TGTGCCAGCAGCTTAGCTGGACCTTACCGAGAGACCCAGTACTTC; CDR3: CASSLAGPYRETQYF
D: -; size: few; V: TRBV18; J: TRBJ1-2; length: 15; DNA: TGTGCCAGCTCACCACAACAGGAGATTAACTATGGCTACACCTTC; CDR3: CASSPQQEINYGYTF
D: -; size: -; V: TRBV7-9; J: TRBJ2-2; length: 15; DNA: TGTGCCAGCAGCCCCTACTGGCGGAACACCGGGGAGCTGTTTTTT; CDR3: CASSPYWRNTGELFF
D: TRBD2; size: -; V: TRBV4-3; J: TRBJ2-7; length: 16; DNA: TGCGCCAGCAGCCAAGATTATCTCGCGGGGGGGGTGGAGCAGTACTTC; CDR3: CASSQDYLAGGVEQYF
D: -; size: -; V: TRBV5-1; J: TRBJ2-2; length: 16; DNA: TGCGCCAGCAGCTTTGGGCGGACCTCGAACACCGGGGAGCTGTTTTTT; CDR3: CASSFGRTSNTGELFF
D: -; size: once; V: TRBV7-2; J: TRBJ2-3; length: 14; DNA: TGTGCCAGCAGCTTAGATTGGGGGCGGGGAGACCAGTATTTT; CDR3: CASSLDWGRGDQYF